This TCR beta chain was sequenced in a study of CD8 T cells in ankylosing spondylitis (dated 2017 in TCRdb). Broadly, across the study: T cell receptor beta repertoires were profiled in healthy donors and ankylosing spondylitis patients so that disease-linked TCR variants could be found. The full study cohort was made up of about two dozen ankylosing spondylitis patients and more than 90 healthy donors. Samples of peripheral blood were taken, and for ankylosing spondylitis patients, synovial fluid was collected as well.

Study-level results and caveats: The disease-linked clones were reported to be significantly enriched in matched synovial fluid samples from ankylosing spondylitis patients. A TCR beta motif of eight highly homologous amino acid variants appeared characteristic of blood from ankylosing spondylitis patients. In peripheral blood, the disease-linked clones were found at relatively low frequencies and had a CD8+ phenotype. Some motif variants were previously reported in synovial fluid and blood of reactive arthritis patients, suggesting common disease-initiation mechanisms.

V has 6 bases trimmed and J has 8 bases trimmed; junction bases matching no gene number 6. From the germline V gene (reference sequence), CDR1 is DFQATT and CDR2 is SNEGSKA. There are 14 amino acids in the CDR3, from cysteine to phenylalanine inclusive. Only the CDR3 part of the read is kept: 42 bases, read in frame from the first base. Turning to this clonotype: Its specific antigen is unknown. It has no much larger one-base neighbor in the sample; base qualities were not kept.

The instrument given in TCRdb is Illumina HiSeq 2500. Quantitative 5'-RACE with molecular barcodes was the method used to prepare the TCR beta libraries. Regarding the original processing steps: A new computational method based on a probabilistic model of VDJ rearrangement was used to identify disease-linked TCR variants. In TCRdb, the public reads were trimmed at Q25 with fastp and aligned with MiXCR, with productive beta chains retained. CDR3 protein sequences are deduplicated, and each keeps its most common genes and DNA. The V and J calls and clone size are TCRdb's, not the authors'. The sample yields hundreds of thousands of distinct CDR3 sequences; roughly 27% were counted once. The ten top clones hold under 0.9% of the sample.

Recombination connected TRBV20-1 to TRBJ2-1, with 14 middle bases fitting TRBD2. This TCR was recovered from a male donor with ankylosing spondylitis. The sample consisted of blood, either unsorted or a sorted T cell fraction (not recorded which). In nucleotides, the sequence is TGCAGTGCCACCGGGACTAGCGGGAGTTATGAGCAGTTCTTC. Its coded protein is CSATGTSGSYEQFF.